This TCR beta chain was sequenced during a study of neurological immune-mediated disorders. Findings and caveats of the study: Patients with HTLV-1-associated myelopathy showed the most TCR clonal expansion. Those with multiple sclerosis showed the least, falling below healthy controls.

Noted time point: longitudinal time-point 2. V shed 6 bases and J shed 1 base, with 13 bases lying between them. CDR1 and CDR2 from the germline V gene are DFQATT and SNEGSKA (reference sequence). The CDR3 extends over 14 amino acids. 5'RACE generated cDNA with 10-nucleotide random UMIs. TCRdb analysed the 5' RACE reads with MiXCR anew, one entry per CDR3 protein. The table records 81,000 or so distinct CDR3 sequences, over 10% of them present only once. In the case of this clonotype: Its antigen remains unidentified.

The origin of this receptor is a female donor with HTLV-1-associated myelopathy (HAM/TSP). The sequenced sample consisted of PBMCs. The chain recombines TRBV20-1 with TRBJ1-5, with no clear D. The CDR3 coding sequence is TGCAGTGCCCGAGACGTGCGGAGCAATCAGCCCCAGCATTTT. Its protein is CSARDVRSNQPQHF.